These 17 T cell receptor beta chains originate from one sample sequenced in a study of tissue T cells after allogeneic stem cell transplantation. Using immunoSEQ multiplex PCR, the repertoire was profiled, and TCRdb retains in-frame clones only, with some absent. The data show about 21,000 clones, 60% to 80% seen once. The sequencing input was blood. These receptors were obtained from a female BALB/c mouse in good health. MHC haplotype of the mouse line: H2-d.

About this clone: Gene names are the mouse ones. The read terminates 1 residue ahead of where the CDR3 ends, so the germline J gene completes it. The chain links TRBV4 to TRBJ2-2, with 9 bases aligning to TRBD1. The germline CDR1 and CDR2 sequences are LGHDT and YNNKQL (reference sequence). The CDR3 totals 16 residues. After removal of 3 bases from V and 2 bases from J, the junction contained 4 bases not matched to a gene. The CDR3 bases that were read are TGTGCCAGCAGCTATGGGACAGGGTGGAACACCGGGCAGCTCTAC. It translates to CASSYGTGWNTGQLY. In full, the CDR3 is CASSYGTGWNTGQLYF.

Remarks on this clone: Gene labels here are mouse ones. The read halts 1 residue ahead of the CDR3 end, with the missing end drawn from the germline J gene. The chain joins TRBV13-1 to TRBJ1-4; TRBD1 matches 10 bases. The J segment lost 4 bases and the V segment lost 4 bases, leaving 4 bases of the junction unmatched. Per germline, CDR1 NSHNY and CDR2 SYGAGN. This CDR3 is 15 amino acids long. CDR3 sequence: CASSPGQGFNERLFF. The part of the CDR3 DNA that was read is TGTGCCAGCAGTCCGGGACAGGGGTTCAACGAAAGATTATTT.

Concerning this clone itself: The genes are named according to mouse. The CDR3 end lies 1 residue beyond the end of the read and is filled in from the germline J gene. This chain links TRBV1 with TRBJ2-4; 11 bases match TRBD2. J was trimmed by 4 bases and V by 3 bases; bases with no gene match: 0. Germline V gives CDR1 NSQYPW, CDR2 LRSPGD (reference sequence). The CDR3 loop spans 14 amino acids. CDR3 residues: CTCSAGLGENTLYF. Incomplete CDR3 DNA: TGCACCTGCAGTGCGGGACTGGGGGAAAACACCTTGTAC.

As for this clone: The gene names given are mouse names. Read sequence stops 1 residue before the CDR3 end, and the germline J gene provides the missing end. The chain couples TRBV31 to TRBJ1-4; perhaps TRBD1 as D (5 bases). The ends were cut back, 1 base at V and 0 bases at J, with 9 bases in the middle. There are 15 residues in the CDR3. Per the germline V gene, CDR1 is GKSSPN and CDR2 is SITVG. CDR3 DNA (partial): TGTGCCTGGAGTCCAAAGACAGTTTCCAACGAAAGATTATTT. Its protein is CAWSPKTVSNERLF. The CDR3 as a whole reads CAWSPKTVSNERLFF.

This clone occurred once. Mouse gene names apply. Coverage ceases 1 residue before the CDR3 finishes, and the germline J gene fills in the end. The chain uses TRBV19 and TRBJ1-4; 7 bases fit TRBD1. CDR3 length: 14 amino acids. Germline V lookup: CDR1 FNHDT, CDR2 SITEND (reference sequence). The V and J ends lost 4 bases and 4 bases, in that order; junction bases with no gene match: 4. Partial CDR3 DNA: TGTGCCAGCAGTGACGACAGGGTCAACGAAAGATTATTT. This translates into CASSDDRVNERLF. Given in full, the CDR3 is CASSDDRVNERLFF.

This clone was observed a few times. The gene names here belong to mouse. The read halts 1 residue ahead of the CDR3 end, with the missing end drawn from the germline J gene. Other DNA sequences from this sample encode an identical CDR3 as well. The chain recombines TRBV19 with TRBJ1-3; D is unresolved. Germline values: CDR1 FNHDT, CDR2 SITEND (reference sequence). Trimming left V 0 bases short and J 0 bases short, with 4 bases between. The CDR3 loop spans 14 amino acids. The CDR3 sequence: CASSIGHSGNTLYF. The sequenced CDR3 bases are TGTGCCAGCAGTATAGGCCATTCTGGAAATACGCTCTAT.

Worth noting for this clone: The gene names here belong to mouse. The sequenced fragment ends 1 residue before the CDR3 boundary, so the rest is inferred from the germline J gene. The chain is built from TRBV4 and TRBJ2-5, with 10 bases fitting TRBD2. The CDR3 consists of 16 residues. The junction had 5 bases not matched to a gene; V was cut back by 5 bases and J by 0 bases. Per the germline V gene, CDR1 is LGHDT and CDR2 is YNNKQL (reference sequence). The part of the CDR3 DNA that was read is TGTGCCAGCAGCAGGACTGGGGGAACCAACCAAGACACCCAGTAC. Translation gives CASSRTGGTNQDTQY. The whole CDR3 reads CASSRTGGTNQDTQYF.

Only a few counts were recorded for this clone. Mouse gene names apply. The DNA ends 1 residue before the CDR3 does, and the rest of the CDR3 is filled in from the germline J gene. J is TRBJ1-3 and V is TRBV13-2; D gene ambiguous. Trimming left V 0 bases short and J 4 bases short, with 2 bases between. Germline values: CDR1 NNHNN, CDR2 SYGAGS (reference sequence). CDR3 length: 12 amino acids. CDR3 amino acids: CASGDVGNTLYF. CDR3 DNA (partial): TGTGCCAGCGGTGATGTCGGAAATACGCTCTAT.

With regard to this clone: Genes and germline come from the mouse. Read data end 1 residue before the CDR3 end; the end is taken from the germline J gene. V and J are TRBV13-2 and TRBJ2-5; TRBD2 agrees at 14 bases. The CDR3 runs to 16 residues. Trimming at V came to 2 bases and at J to 6 bases, leaving 5 bases not matched to a gene. CDR1 and CDR2 from the germline V gene are NNHNN and SYGAGS (reference sequence). Partial CDR3 DNA: TGTGCCAGCGGTGAAGGGACTGGGGGGGCGCGGGACACCCAGTAC. Translating it yields CASGEGTGGARDTQY. The CDR3, in full, reads CASGEGTGGARDTQYF.

As to this clone: Mouse gene names and germline throughout. The read finishes 1 residue shy of the CDR3 end, and the germline J gene is used to complete it. The chain combines TRBV1 with TRBJ1-6, with D possibly being TRBD1 (6 bases). TRBJ1-6 is flagged as an ORF with uncertain function. Per the germline V gene, CDR1 is NSQYPW and CDR2 is LRSPGD (reference sequence). V lost 2 bases to trimming and J lost 4 bases, with 9 bases between them. This CDR3 region has 15 residues. The CDR3 here is CTCSASDRYNSPLYF. The covered CDR3 bases are TGCACCTGCAGTGCATCGGACAGATATAATTCGCCCCTCTAC.

On this clone itself: Germline and genes here are mouse. The read ends 1 residue shy of where the CDR3 ends; the end is completed using the germline J gene. The chain couples TRBV20 to TRBJ2-3, with a tentative D call TRBD1 (5 bases). The CDR3 is 14 amino acids. With 6 bases removed from V and 1 base from J, the gap between germline ends came to 14 bases. Per the germline V gene, CDR1 is GFQATS and CDR2 is STVNSAI. Incomplete CDR3 DNA: TGTGGTGCGGCGGACACCGGGGGTGCAGAAACGCTGTAT. It translates to CGAADTGGAETLY. The CDR3 in its entirety is CGAADTGGAETLYF.

With respect to this clone: Mouse gene names apply. Read data end 1 residue before the CDR3 end; the end is taken from the germline J gene. This chain uses TRBV13-2 with TRBJ2-2; 8 bases are a match to TRBD2. After removal of 2 bases from V and 6 bases from J, the junction contained 6 bases not matched to a gene. In germline, CDR1 is NNHNN, CDR2 SYGAGS (reference sequence). CDR3 length: 15 amino acids. The CDR3 DNA, read in part, is TGTGCCAGCGGTGAGGGGGGGGCGCGACCCGGGCAGCTCTAC. Its protein product is CASGEGGARPGQLY. The entire CDR3 protein reads CASGEGGARPGQLYF.

Details on this clone: Mouse gene names and germline throughout. Read sequence stops 1 residue before the CDR3 end, and the germline J gene provides the missing end. V gene TRBV14 combines with J gene TRBJ1-4; no firm D call. The germline gives CDR1 SGHDT, CDR2 FRDEAV. Between the trimmed V and J ends, which lost 3 bases and 0 bases, there was a span of 6 bases. There are 14 residues in the CDR3. The CDR3 reads CASSSPISNERLFF. Partial CDR3 DNA: TGTGCCAGCAGTTCCCCAATTTCCAACGAAAGATTATTT.

Notes on this clone: These gene names are mouse names. The read falls 1 residue short of the CDR3 end, and the missing part is taken from the germline J gene. The rearrangement joins TRBV20 to TRBJ1-1; 9 positions match TRBD1. The CDR3 spans 14 residues. V trimming: 5 bases; J trimming: 0 bases; junction bases outside the gene matches: 4. Looked up from germline, CDR1 is GFQATS and CDR2 is STVNSAI. CDR3 bases read: TGTGGTGCTTTTGACAGGGGGACAAACACAGAAGTCTTC. As protein: CGAFDRGTNTEVF. The entire CDR3 protein reads CGAFDRGTNTEVFF.

With respect to this clone: Gene labels here are mouse ones. Sequencing ends 1 residue short of the CDR3 end; the germline J gene provides the rest. V and J are TRBV5 and TRBJ2-7; 8 nucleotides align to TRBD2. Germline trimming cut 6 bases from V and 7 bases from J; bases unmatched to any gene: 8. In germline, CDR1 is LGHNA, CDR2 YNLKQL (reference sequence). CDR3 length: 13 residues. The CDR3 bases that were read are TGTGCCAGCAGGCCGGGGGGGCGCGGGGAACAGTAC. Translation gives CASRPGGRGEQY. The CDR3 reads in full as CASRPGGRGEQYF.

Regarding this clone: Mouse germline and gene names are used. The read finishes 1 residue shy of the CDR3 end, and the germline J gene is used to complete it. The gene calls are TRBV13-3 and TRBJ2-3; no definite D call. The CDR3 contains 12 residues. Germline CDR1 is NNHDY and CDR2 is SYVADS. Deletions cut 4 bases from V and 0 bases from J, with 3 bases between. Partial CDR3 DNA: TGTGCCAGCAGTACTAGTGCAGAAACGCTGTAT. Its protein product is CASSTSAETLY. In full, the CDR3 is CASSTSAETLYF.

There are a few counts of this clone. All gene names here are mouse names. The read terminates 1 residue before the CDR3 end, so the remaining end is supplied by the germline J gene. This chain joins TRBV20 and TRBJ1-4, with 8 positions matching TRBD1. Germline trimming cut 0 bases from V and 6 bases from J; bases unmatched to any gene: 6. From germline, CDR1 is GFQATS and CDR2 STVNSAI. CDR3 length: 15 residues. The sequenced part of the CDR3 DNA is TGTGGTGCTAGGGAACGCAGGGGGCAGCACGAAAGATTATTT. This gives the protein CGARERRGQHERLF. The whole CDR3 protein is CGARERRGQHERLFF.